Listed below are T cell receptor beta chains from one sample, sequenced in a study of human T cells and chemical hapten exposure. TCRdb ran MiXCR on the RACE reads and lists one entry per CDR3 protein. The table includes around 57,000 distinct CDR3 sequences, approximately 10% detected once. The source was whole blood, collected in connection with sensitization to the hapten diphenylcyclopropenone (DPC). The source is a woman in her thirties or forties with alopecia areata. Some clones in this sample may be carry-over from other donors' samples. CDR3s include the opening cysteine and the closing phenylalanine or tryptophan. The D gene is left open where the match is weak. Size is omitted from some rows. Given values are once, few, many or a class for expanded clones.

J gene | D gene | clone size | V gene | CDR3 DNA | CDR3 protein
TRBJ2-2 | - | - | TRBV6-2/TRBV6-3 | TGTGCCAGCTTAAGCCAGAACACCGGGGAGCTGTTTTTT | CASLSQNTGELFF
TRBJ2-1 | - | - | TRBV6-2/TRBV6-3 | TGTGCCAGCAGTTACTCGAACAATGAGCAGTTCTTC | CASSYSNNEQFF
TRBJ2-5 | - | few | TRBV18 | TGTGCCAGCTCACCACCGCCGACAGGGAGGGAGACCCAGTACTTC | CASSPPPTGRETQYF
TRBJ2-1 | TRBD1 | - | TRBV20-1 | TGCAGTGCTAAACAGGGGTTTTCCTACAATGAGCAGTTCTTC | CSAKQGFSYNEQFF
TRBJ2-7 | - | few | TRBV11-2 | TGTGCCAGCAGCAACTATCAGGGTTCCGAGCAGTACTTC | CASSNYQGSEQYF
TRBJ1-4 | - | many | TRBV7-7 | TGTGCTAGCAGCCCGGGGCCTAATGAAAAACTGTTTTTT | CASSPGPNEKLFF
TRBJ2-7 | - | few | TRBV7-2 | TGTGCCAGCGGACTATACGAGCAGTACTTC | CASGLYEQYF
TRBJ1-5 | TRBD1 | - | TRBV4-3 | TGCGCCAGCAGCCAAGTACTAGGCAGGGGGGGACAGCCCCAGCATTTT | CASSQVLGRGGQPQHF
TRBJ2-5 | - | few | TRBV5-6 | TGTGCCAGCAGCTTGGGCACAGCCCTCCCAGGGGAGACCCAGTACTTC | CASSLGTALPGETQYF
TRBJ2-1 | - | - | TRBV20-1 | TGCAGTGCCAGGGGAAGGGTTTACAATGAGCAGTTCTTC | CSARGRVYNEQFF
TRBJ1-5 | - | - | TRBV20-1 | TGCAGTGCTAGAGTCCCCGGGGGCAATCAGCCCCAGCATTTT | CSARVPGGNQPQHF
TRBJ2-7 | - | few | TRBV12-3/TRBV12-4 | TGTGCCAGCAGTCCACGGGCCCTCTCCTACGAGCAGTACTTC | CASSPRALSYEQYF
TRBJ1-1 | - | many | TRBV7-9 | TGTGCCAGCAGCTTAGGGTCGGGGGCGAACACTGAAGCTTTCTTT | CASSLGSGANTEAFF
TRBJ2-7 | - | few | TRBV28 | TGTGCCAGCAGTCTAACCGGGACGTTCTACGAGCAGTACTTC | CASSLTGTFYEQYF
TRBJ2-1 | TRBD2 | - | TRBV6-6 | TGTGCCAGCAGTTACGGACTAGCGGACTACAATGAGCAGTTCTTC | CASSYGLADYNEQFF
TRBJ2-3 | - | few | TRBV6-2/TRBV6-3 | TGTGCCAGCAGTTACGGTGGACAGCAGTATTTT | CASSYGGQQYF
TRBJ2-7 | - | few | TRBV20-1 | TGCAGTGCCGGACCTCCAGGGGCTTTAGCCTACGAGCAGTACTTC | CSAGPPGALAYEQYF
TRBJ2-2 | TRBD2 | many | TRBV19 | TGTGCCAGTAGTATGGGGGGACTAGCGGGAGCGAACACCGGGGAGCTGTTTTTT | CASSMGGLAGANTGELFF
TRBJ2-5 | TRBD1 | many | TRBV12-3/TRBV12-4 | TGTGCCAGCAGCCCGACGGACAGGGCGCTGGAGACCCAGTACTTC | CASSPTDRALETQYF
TRBJ1-2 | TRBD1 | many | TRBV29-1 | TGCTCCCTAACGGACAGGGGCTATGGCTACACCTTC | CSLTDRGYGYTF
TRBJ2-6 | - | many | TRBV5-1 | TGCGCCAGCAGCCCGGTCCTCTCTGGGGCCAACGTCCTGACTTTC | CASSPVLSGANVLTF
TRBJ2-2 | - | - | TRBV11-3 | TGTGCCAGCAGCCCTCGACGAGAGAGCACCGGGGAGCTGTTTTTT | CASSPRRESTGELFF
TRBJ2-5 | TRBD2 | many | TRBV4-2 | TGTGCCAGCAGCCAAGATTGGGGGACTAGCGGGAGGCCGGAGACCCAGTACTTC | CASSQDWGTSGRPETQYF
TRBJ1-5 | - | many | TRBV6-1 | TGTGCCAGCAGGGGGGACCGGGGTCAGCCCCAGCATTTT | CASRGDRGQPQHF
TRBJ2-7 | - | many | TRBV7-9 | TGTGCCAGCAGCTTCGCCGGGACCTTCTACGAGCAGTACTTC | CASSFAGTFYEQYF
TRBJ2-3 | TRBD1 | many | TRBV20-1 | TGCAGTGCTGGACAGGGGGCTCCCAATACGCAGTATTTT | CSAGQGAPNTQYF
TRBJ2-7 | TRBD2 | few | TRBV28 | TGTGCCAGCAGTCCCACGACTAGCGTGACTCTCTACGAGCAGTACTTC | CASSPTTSVTLYEQYF
TRBJ2-7 | TRBD1 | many | TRBV12-3/TRBV12-4 | TGTGCCAGCAGCATCGGGACAGGGGGTACCTACGAGCAGTACTTC | CASSIGTGGTYEQYF
TRBJ2-2 | - | many | TRBV12-3/TRBV12-4 | TGTGCCAGCACCTTACTCGGGGGTGCCACCGGGGAGCTGTTTTTT | CASTLLGGATGELFF
TRBJ2-5 | TRBD2 | many | TRBV7-8 | TGTGCCAGCAGCCTGACTAGCGGGAGACTGGGGGAGACCCAGTACTTC | CASSLTSGRLGETQYF
TRBJ2-7 | - | many | TRBV7-2 | TGTGCCAGCAGTGGGGGTAGCTCCTACGAGCAGTACTTC | CASSGGSSYEQYF
TRBJ1-5 | - | - | TRBV6-2/TRBV6-3 | TGTGCCAGCAGTCCCGGTGTTCGTCAGCCCCAGCATTTT | CASSPGVRQPQHF
TRBJ1-1 | - | many | TRBV7-9 | TGTGCCAGCAGCTTAGCGCCGGCTAACACTGAAGCTTTCTTT | CASSLAPANTEAFF
TRBJ2-7 | - | few | TRBV2 | TGTGCCAGCAGTGAATTCGGGTCTGTGGCCTACGAGCAGTACTTC | CASSEFGSVAYEQYF
TRBJ2-4 | - | - | TRBV10-3 | TGTGCCATCAGTGACCTTAATTGGGGCGGGAAGAGAGACCAGAAAAACATTCAGTACTTC | CAISDLNWGGKRDQKNIQYF
TRBJ2-5 | - | - | TRBV12-3/TRBV12-4 | TGTGCCAGCGGGACACAAGAGACCCAGTACTTC | CASGTQETQYF
TRBJ2-1 | TRBD1 | - | TRBV19 | TGTGCCACCAAGCCGGACAGGAGCTCCTACAATGAGCAGTTCTTC | CATKPDRSSYNEQFF
TRBJ2-1 | - | few | TRBV6-2/TRBV6-3 | TGTGCCAGCAGTGACCCCACTAGGTCTAATCTCAATGAGCAGTTCTTC | CASSDPTRSNLNEQFF
TRBJ2-7 | - | - | TRBV7-9 | TGTGCCAGCAGCTTAGTATCTCCGGAGGCCCGCGATCCCTACGAGCAGTACTTC | CASSLVSPEARDPYEQYF
TRBJ2-3 | - | - | TRBV11-1 | TGTGCCAGCAGCTCCGACCGCATTCGCACAGATACGCAGTATTTT | CASSSDRIRTDTQYF
TRBJ2-1 | TRBD1 | many | TRBV29-1 | TGCAGCTTATCCGGGGATTTAGGGACAGGGAACAATGAGCAGTTCTTC | CSLSGDLGTGNNEQFF
TRBJ1-2 | - | few | TRBV15 | TGTGCCACCAGCAGAGATCGGACTAACTATGGCTACACCTTC | CATSRDRTNYGYTF
TRBJ2-1 | TRBD1 | - | TRBV18 | TGTGCCAGCTCACCCTTGGGGACAGGCAATGAGCAGTTCTTC | CASSPLGTGNEQFF
TRBJ1-1 | TRBD1 | - | TRBV7-9 | TGTGCCAGCAGCTTTTTGACAGGGGGCATTGAAGCTTTCTTT | CASSFLTGGIEAFF
TRBJ2-7 | - | few | TRBV20-1 | TGCAGTGTCCCGGGGGGCAGGGGTGGATACGAGCAGTACTTC | CSVPGGRGGYEQYF
TRBJ2-2 | - | many | TRBV28 | TGTGCCAGCAGTTTTCTCAGTCGGAGAACCGGGGAGCTGTTTTTT | CASSFLSRRTGELFF
TRBJ1-1 | - | few | TRBV10-2 | TGCGCCAGCAGAGACAGCTCTGAAGCTTTCTTT | CASRDSSEAFF
TRBJ2-7 | TRBD2 | few | TRBV29-1 | TGCAGCGCAGGTGGGGGGGCCTACGAGCAGTACTTC | CSAGGGAYEQYF
TRBJ1-1 | TRBD1 | few | TRBV29-1 | TGCAGCGGCGGCGGACAGGGCAACCTTGAAGCTTTCTTT | CSGGGQGNLEAFF
TRBJ1-1 | TRBD1 | many | TRBV5-1 | TGCGCCAGCAGACAACAGGGGGAGCACACTGAAGCTTTCTTT | CASRQQGEHTEAFF
TRBJ1-1 | - | few | TRBV4-1 | TGCGCCAGCAGTCACGGGATGGAGGGCACTGAAGCTTTCTTT | CASSHGMEGTEAFF
TRBJ2-5 | - | - | TRBV7-8 | TGTGCCAGCAGCTTAGCCTGGCTCCAAGAGACCCAGTACTTC | CASSLAWLQETQYF
TRBJ1-1 | TRBD1 | - | TRBV6-6 | TGTGCCAGCAGTCCGTTGACAGGGGGCATCACTGAAGCTTTCTTT | CASSPLTGGITEAFF